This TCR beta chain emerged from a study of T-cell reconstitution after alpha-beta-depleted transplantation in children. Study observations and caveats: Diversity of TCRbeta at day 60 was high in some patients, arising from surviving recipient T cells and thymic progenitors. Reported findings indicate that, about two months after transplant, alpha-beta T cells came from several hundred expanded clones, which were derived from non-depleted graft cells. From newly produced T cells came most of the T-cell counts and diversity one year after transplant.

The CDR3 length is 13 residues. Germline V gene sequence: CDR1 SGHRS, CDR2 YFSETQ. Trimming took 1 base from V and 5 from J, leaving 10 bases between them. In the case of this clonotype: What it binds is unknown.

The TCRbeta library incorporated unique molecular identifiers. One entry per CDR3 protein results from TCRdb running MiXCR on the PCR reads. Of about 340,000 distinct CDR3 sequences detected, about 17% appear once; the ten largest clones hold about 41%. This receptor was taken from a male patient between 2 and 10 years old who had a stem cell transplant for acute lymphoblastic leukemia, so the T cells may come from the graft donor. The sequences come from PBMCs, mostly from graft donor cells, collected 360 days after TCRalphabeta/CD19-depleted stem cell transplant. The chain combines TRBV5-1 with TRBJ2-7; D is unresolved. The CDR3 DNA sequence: TGCGCCAGCAGCTTGAACCCTGAGGACGAGCAGTACTTC. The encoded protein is CASSLNPEDEQYF.